The TCR beta chain described here comes from a study of monozygotic twins with inflammatory bowel disease. Comments on this clonotype: Its antigen is not known.

Overall study findings and caveats: A single strong clonotype or signal linked to IBD was not supported.

In germline, CDR1 is MGHDK, CDR2 SYGVNS. CDR3 size: 14 residues. No DNA is given; TCRdb re-called the 5' RACE reads and lists each CDR3 protein once. The sample data list some 330,000 distinct CDR3 sequences. This clonotype originated in a human donor with ulcerative colitis or Crohn's disease, or a healthy co-twin of an affected twin (not recorded which). Sequenced: blood. The V call is TRBV25-1, the J call TRBJ1-4; the TRBD1 assignment by TCRdb is unverifiable without DNA. The CDR3: CASSLQGDNEKLFF.